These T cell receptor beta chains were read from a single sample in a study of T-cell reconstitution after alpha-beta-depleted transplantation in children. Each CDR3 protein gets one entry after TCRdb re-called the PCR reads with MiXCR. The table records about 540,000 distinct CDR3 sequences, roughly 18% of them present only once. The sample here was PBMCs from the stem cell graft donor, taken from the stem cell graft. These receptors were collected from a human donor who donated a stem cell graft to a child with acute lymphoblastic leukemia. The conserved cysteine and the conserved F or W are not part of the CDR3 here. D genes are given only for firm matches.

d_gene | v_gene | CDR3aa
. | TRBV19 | ASSVGPGGEAF
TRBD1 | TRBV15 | ATSSRPDRVQETQY
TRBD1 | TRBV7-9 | ASSLATGKNTEAF
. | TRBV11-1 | ASSWDRAWKF
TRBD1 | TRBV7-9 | ASSLAGQGNSLKY
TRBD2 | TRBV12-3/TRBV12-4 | ASSPRDYNYNEQF
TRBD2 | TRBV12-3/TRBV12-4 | ASIPLAGEGAGELF
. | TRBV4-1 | ASSQTGYGNTIY
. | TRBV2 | ASSLRRAYRDGTEAF
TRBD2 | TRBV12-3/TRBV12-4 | ASNQREVDEQF
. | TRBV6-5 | ASSSRAGPYEQY
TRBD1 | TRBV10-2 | ASSATGGETQY
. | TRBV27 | ASSLSSWVVADTQY
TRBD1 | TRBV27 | ASSPTRTGSYEQY
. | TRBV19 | ASNVKSTDTQY
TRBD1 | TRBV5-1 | ASSLAQTGPYGYT
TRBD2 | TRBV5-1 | ASSFLGLADYNEQF
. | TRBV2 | ASSDYLNEQF
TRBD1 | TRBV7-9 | ASSQGQENEQF
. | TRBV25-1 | ASSDVGRGGNEQF
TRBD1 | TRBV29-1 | CFAGDSYGYT
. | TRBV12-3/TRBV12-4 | ASSLRTALEAF
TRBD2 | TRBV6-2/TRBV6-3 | ASGRGADTQY
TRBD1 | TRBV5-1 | ASSPLTLTGGGTTEAF
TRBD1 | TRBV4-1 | ASSQGRQGASSGNTIY
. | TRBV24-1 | ATSGGLGNTGELF
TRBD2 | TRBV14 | ASSQLAGTYNEQF
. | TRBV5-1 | ASSLDSPRFEAF